The clone carrying this TCR beta chain was recorded a few times. What it binds is unknown. As to time point: patch test 1, 2 weeks after DPC sensitization. Treatment noted: therapeutic diphenylcyclopropenone sensitization with weekly scalp DPC. This entry belongs to a study of human T cells and chemical hapten exposure. Whole-study findings and limits: Versus controls, expanded TCRs had significantly more large CDR3 similarity clusters. The number of TCRs over 1 in 1000 frequency stayed unchanged after DPC.

V lost 0 bases and J lost 4; bases outside the gene matches: 2. The CDR3 contains 14 residues. The germline CDR1 and CDR2 sequences are SGHKS and YYEKEE (reference sequence). TCRdb ran MiXCR on the RACE reads and lists one entry per CDR3 protein. Among 90,000 to 120,000 distinct CDR3 sequences listed, approximately 11% were seen once. This chain uses TRBV5-5 with TRBJ1-1; 8 bases are shared with TRBD1. Here the sequenced sample was whole blood, taken in connection with sensitization to the hapten diphenylcyclopropenone (DPC). This receptor was taken from a woman in her 40s with alopecia areata. Some clones in this sample may be carry-over from other donors' samples. DNA of the CDR3: TGTGCCAGCAGCTTGGTAACAGGGGGCACTGAAGCTTTCTTT. Protein sequence: CASSLVTGGTEAFF.